The source of this T cell receptor (beta chain) is a study of cytotoxic CD8 clonotypes in ibrutinib-treated CLL. On the study more broadly: The subjects consisted of about eleven relapsed/refractory and fewer than 16 treatment-naive individuals, with around 17 IGHV unmutated. After treatment lasting a median 12 months, range 6 to 36, response samples were collected.

About 2 micrograms of genomic DNA (from cryopreserved PBMCs) were used for TCR beta libraries. This clone was seen more than once but under ten times. Profiled with immunoSEQ multiplex PCR; TCRdb holds only in-frame clones, not every one. The table includes 300,000 to 400,000 clones, roughly two thirds detected once. The source was PBMCs, collected after 36 months of ibrutinib treatment. This receptor was obtained from a human donor with chronic lymphocytic leukemia.

The CDR3 DNA follows: TGTGCCAGCAGGAGGGACAGCTTCAACTATCTCAATCGTTCACCCCTCCACTTT. Translated, it gives CASRRDSFNYLNRSPLHF. The chain recombines TRBV9 with TRBJ1-6, with TRBD1 matching over 7 bases. The CDR3 loop spans 18 amino acids. Germline V CDR1 and CDR2: SGDLS, YYNGEE. Unmatched junction bases numbered 20, after V lost 5 bases and J lost 9 bases.